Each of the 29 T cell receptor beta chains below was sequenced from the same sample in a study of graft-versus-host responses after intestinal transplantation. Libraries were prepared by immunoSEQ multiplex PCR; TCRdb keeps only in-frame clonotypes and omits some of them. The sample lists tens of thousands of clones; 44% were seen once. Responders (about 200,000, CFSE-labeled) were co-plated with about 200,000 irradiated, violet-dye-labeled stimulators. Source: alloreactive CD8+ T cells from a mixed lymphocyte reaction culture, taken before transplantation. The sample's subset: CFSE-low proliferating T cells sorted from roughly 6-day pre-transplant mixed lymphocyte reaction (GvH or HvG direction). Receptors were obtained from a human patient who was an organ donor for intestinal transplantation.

The CDR3: CASSLAFVSSGHQETQYF. The CDR3 nucleotides are TGTGCCAGCAGCTTAGCGTTTGTATCTAGCGGGCACCAAGAGACCCAGTACTTC. V usage is TRBV7-8 and J usage is TRBJ2-5; 8 bases are a match to TRBD2. Germline values: CDR1 SGHVS, CDR2 FQNEAQ. The CDR3 is 18 residues long. V lost 0 bases to trimming and J lost 0 bases; unmatched junction nucleotides: 9. The whole variable domain, filled in from reference TRBV7-8 and TRBJ2-5, reads GAGVSQSPRYKVAKRGQDVALRCDPISGHVSLFWYQQALGQGPEFLTYFQNEAQLDKSGLPSDRFFAERPEGSVSTLKIQRTQQEDSAVYLCASSLAFVSSGHQETQYFGPGTRLLVL.

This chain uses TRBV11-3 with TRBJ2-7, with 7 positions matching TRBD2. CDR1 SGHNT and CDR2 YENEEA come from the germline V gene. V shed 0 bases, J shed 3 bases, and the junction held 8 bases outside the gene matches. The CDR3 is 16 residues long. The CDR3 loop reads CASSLDYGAGLYEQYF. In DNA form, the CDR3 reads TGTGCCAGCAGCTTAGATTACGGAGCGGGACTCTACGAGCAGTACTTC.

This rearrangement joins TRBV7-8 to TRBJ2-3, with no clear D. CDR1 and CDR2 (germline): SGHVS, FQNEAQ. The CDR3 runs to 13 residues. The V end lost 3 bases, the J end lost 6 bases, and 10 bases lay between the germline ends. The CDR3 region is CASSFKWWDTQYF. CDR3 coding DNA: TGTGCCAGCAGCTTCAAATGGTGGGATACGCAGTATTTT.

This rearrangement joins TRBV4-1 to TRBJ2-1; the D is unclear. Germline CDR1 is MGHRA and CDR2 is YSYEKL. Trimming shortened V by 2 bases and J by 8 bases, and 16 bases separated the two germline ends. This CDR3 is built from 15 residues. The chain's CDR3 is CASSQLGPTVDEQFF. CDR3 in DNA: TGCGCCAGCAGCCAATTAGGCCCGACGGTGGATGAGCAGTTCTTC.

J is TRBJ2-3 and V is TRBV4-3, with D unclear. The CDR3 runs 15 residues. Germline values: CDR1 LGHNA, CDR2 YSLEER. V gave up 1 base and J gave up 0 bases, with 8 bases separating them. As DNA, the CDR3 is TGCGCCAGCAGCCAAGCGGAATACAGCACAGATACGCAGTATTTT. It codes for CASSQAEYSTDTQYF.

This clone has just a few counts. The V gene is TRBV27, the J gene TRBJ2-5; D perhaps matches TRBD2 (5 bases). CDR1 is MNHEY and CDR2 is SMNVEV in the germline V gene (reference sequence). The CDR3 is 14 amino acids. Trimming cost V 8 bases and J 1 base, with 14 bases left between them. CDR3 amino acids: CASSGAEFQETQYF. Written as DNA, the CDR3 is TGTGCCAGCTCCGGAGCGGAATTCCAAGAGACCCAGTACTTC.

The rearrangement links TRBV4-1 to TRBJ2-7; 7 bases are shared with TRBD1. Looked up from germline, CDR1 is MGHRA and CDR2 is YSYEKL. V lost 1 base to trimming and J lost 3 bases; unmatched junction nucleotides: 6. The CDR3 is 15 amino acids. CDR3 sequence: CASSQATGSGYEQYF. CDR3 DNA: TGCGCCAGCAGCCAAGCGACAGGGTCAGGCTACGAGCAGTACTTC.

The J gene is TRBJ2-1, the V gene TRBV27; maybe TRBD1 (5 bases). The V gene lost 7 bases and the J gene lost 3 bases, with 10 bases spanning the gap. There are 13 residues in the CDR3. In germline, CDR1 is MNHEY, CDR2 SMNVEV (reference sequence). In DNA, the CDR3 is TGTGCCAGCACCCGGACAAACTACAATGAGCAGTTCTTC. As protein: CASTRTNYNEQFF.

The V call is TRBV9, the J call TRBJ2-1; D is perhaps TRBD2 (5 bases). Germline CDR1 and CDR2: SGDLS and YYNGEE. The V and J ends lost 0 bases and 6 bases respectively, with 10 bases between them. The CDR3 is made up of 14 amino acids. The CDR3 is CASSVGRAFNEQFF. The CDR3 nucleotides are TGTGCCAGCAGCGTAGGGCGGGCATTCAATGAGCAGTTCTTC.

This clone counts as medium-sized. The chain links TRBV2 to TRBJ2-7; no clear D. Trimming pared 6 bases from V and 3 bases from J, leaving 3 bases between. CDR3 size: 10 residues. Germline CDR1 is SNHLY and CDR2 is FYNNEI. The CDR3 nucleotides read TGTGCCAGCAGGGGCTACGAGCAGTACTTC. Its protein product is CASRGYEQYF.

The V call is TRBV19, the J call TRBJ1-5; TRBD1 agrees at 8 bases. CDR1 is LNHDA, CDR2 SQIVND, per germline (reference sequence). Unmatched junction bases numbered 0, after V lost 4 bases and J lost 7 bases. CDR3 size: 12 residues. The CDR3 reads CASSTGGQPQHF. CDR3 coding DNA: TGTGCCAGTAGTACAGGGGGCCAGCCCCAGCATTTT.

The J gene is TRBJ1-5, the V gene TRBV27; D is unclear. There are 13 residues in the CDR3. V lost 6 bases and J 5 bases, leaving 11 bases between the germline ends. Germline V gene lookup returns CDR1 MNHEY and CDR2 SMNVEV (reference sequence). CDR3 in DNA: TGTGCCAGCAGCCTTGGGCTGGATCAGCCCCAGCATTTT. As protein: CASSLGLDQPQHF.

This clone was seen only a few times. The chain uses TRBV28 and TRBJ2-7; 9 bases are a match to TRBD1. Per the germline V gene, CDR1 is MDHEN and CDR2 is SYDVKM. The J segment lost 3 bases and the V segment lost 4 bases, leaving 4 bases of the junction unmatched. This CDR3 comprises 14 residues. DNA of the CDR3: TGTGCCAGCAGTTCCCGGGACAGGGACTACGAGCAGTACTTC. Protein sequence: CASSSRDRDYEQYF.

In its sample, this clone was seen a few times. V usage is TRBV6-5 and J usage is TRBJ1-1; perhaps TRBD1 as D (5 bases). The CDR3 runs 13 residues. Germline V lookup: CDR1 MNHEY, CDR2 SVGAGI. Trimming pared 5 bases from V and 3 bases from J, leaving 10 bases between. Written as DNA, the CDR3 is TGTGCCAGCAGTATGGGGGGGGACACTGAAGCTTTCTTT. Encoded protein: CASSMGGDTEAFF.

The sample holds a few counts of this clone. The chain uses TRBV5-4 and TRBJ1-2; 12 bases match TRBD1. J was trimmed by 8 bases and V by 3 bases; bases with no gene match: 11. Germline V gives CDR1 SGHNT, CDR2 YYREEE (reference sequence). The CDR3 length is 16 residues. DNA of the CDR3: TGTGCCAGCAGCTCTCCCGGGACAGGGGGCGCGGAGGGCTACACCTTC. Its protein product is CASSSPGTGGAEGYTF.

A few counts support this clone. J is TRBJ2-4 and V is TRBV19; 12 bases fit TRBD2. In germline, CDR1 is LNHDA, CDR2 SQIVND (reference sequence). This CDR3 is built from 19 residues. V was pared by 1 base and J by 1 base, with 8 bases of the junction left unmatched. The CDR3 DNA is TGTGCCAGTAGTATAGGACTAGCGGGAGCCCTTTTCGCCAAAAACATTCAGTACTTC. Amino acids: CASSIGLAGALFAKNIQYF. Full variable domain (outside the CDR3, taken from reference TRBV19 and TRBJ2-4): DGGITQSPKYLFRKEGQNVTLSCEQNLNHDAMYWYRQDPGQGLRLIYYSQIVNDFQKGDIAEGYSVSREKKESFPLTVTSAQKNPTAFYLCASSIGLAGALFAKNIQYFGAGTRLSVL.

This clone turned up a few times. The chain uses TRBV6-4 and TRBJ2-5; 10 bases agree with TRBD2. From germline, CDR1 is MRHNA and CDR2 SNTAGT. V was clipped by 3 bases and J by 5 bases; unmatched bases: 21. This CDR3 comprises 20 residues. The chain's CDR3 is CASSEPTELAGGSLGETQYF. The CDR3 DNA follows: TGTGCCAGCAGTGAGCCCACCGAATTAGCGGGAGGTTCTTTGGGGGAGACCCAGTACTTC.

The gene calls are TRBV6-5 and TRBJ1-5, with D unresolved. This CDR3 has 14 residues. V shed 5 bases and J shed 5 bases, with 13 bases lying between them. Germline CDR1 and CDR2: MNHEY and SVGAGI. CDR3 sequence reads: CASSESLVYQPQHF. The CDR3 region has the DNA TGTGCCAGCAGTGAAAGTCTAGTTTATCAGCCCCAGCATTTT.

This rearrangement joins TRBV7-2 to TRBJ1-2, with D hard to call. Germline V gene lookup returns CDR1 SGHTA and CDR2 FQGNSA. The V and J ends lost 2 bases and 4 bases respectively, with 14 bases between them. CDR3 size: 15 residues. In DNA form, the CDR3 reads TGTGCCAGCAGCTTACCCCGGTGGGCTATCTATGGCTACACCTTC. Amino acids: CASSLPRWAIYGYTF.

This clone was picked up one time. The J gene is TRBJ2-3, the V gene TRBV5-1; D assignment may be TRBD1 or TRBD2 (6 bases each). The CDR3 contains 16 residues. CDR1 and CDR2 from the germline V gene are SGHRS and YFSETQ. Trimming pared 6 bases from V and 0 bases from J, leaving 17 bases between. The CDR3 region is CASMGGRGRSTDTQYF. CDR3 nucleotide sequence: TGCGCCAGCATGGGTGGTCGGGGGCGGAGCACAGATACGCAGTATTTT.

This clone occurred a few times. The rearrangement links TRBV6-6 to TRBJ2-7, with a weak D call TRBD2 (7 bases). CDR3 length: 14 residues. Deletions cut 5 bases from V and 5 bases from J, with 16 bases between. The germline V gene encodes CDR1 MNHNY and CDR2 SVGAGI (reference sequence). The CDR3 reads CASSHRGARNEQYF. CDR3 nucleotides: TGTGCCAGCAGTCACCGGGGGGCGAGGAACGAGCAGTACTTC.

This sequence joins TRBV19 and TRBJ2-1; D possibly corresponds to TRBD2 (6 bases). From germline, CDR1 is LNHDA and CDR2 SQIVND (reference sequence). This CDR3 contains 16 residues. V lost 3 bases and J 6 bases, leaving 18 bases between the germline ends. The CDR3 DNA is TGTGCCAGTAGTATGACTCTGGCGGGAAATGGCAATGAGCAGTTCTTC. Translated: CASSMTLAGNGNEQFF. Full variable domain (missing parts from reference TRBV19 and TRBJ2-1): DGGITQSPKYLFRKEGQNVTLSCEQNLNHDAMYWYRQDPGQGLRLIYYSQIVNDFQKGDIAEGYSVSREKKESFPLTVTSAQKNPTAFYLCASSMTLAGNGNEQFFGPGTRLTVL.

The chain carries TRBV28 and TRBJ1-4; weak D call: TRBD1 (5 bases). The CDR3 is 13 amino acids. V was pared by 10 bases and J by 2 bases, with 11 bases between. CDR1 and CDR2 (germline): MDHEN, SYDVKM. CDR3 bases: TGTGCCATGAAGGGACGGACTAATGAAAAACTGTTTTTT. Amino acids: CAMKGRTNEKLFF.

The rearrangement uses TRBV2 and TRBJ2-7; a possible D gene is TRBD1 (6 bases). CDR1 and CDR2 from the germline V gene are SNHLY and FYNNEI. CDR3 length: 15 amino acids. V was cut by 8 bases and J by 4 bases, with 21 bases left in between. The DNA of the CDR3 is TGTGCCAGCCAGGGGATTGGGCCGAACGGTTACGAGCAGTACTTC. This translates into CASQGIGPNGYEQYF.

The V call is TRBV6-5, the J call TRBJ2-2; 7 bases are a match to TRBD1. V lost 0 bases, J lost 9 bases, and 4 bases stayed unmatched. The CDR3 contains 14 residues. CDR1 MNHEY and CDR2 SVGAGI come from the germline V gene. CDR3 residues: CASSYSTGSRELFF. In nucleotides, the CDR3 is TGTGCCAGCAGTTACTCGACAGGGAGCAGGGAGCTGTTTTTT.

The DNA of the CDR3 is TGTGCCAGCAGCTTAGCGGGGACCGGGGAGCTGTTTTTT. Its translation is CASSLAGTGELFF. The chain carries TRBV13 and TRBJ2-2; D possibly corresponds to TRBD2 (5 bases). The V gene lost 1 base and the J gene lost 5 bases, with 5 bases spanning the gap. The CDR3 has 13 amino acids. Germline lookup yields CDR1 PRHDT and CDR2 FYEKMQ (reference sequence).

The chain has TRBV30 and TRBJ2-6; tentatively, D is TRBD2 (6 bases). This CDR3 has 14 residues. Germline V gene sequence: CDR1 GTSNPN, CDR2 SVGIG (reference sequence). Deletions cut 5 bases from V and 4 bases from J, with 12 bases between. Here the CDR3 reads CAWATGVGANVLTF. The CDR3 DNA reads TGTGCCTGGGCTACGGGGGTCGGGGCCAACGTCCTGACTTTC.

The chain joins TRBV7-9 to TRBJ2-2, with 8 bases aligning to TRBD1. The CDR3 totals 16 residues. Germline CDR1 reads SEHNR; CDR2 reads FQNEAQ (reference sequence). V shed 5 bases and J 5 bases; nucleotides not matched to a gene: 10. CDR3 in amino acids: CASSHSDRVGTGELFF. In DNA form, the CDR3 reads TGTGCCAGCAGCCACTCGGACAGGGTTGGGACCGGGGAGCTGTTTTTT.

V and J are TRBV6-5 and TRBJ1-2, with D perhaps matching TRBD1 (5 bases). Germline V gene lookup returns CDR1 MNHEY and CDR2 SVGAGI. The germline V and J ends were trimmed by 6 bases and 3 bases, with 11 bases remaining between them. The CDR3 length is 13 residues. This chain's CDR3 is CASSGDGDYGYTF. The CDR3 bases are TGTGCCAGCAGCGGGGACGGAGACTATGGCTACACCTTC.